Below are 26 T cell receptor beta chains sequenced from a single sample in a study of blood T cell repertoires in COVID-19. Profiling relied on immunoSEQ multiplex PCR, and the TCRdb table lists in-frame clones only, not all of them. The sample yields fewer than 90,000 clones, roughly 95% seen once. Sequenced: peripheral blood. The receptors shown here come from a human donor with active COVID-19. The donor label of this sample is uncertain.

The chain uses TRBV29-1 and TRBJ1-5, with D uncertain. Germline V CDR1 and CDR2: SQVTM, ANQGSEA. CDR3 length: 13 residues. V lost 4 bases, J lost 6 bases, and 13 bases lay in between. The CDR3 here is CSVVVMAGQPQHF. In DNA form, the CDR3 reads TGCAGCGTTGTGGTGATGGCGGGTCAGCCCCAGCATTTT.

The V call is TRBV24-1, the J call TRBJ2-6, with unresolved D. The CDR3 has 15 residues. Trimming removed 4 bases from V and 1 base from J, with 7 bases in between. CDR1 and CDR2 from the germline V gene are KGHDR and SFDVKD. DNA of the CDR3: TGTGCCACCAGTGACCCGTCTTCTGGGGCCAACGTCCTGACTTTC. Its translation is CATSDPSSGANVLTF.

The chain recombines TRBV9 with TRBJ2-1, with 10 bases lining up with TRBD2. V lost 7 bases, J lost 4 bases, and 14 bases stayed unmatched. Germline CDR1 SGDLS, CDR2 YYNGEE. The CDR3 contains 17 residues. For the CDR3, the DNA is TGTGCCAGCGGGCCCCGGGCGAGCGGGGGGGTGTACAATGAGCAGTTCTTC. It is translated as CASGPRASGGVYNEQFF. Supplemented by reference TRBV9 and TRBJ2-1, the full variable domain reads DSGVTQTPKHLITATGQRVTLRCSPRSGDLSVYWYQQSLDQGLQFLIQYYNGEERAKGNILERFSAQQFPDLHSELNLSSLELGDSALYFCASGPRASGGVYNEQFFGPGTRLTVL.

CDR3 protein: CASRFGETQYF. The DNA for the CDR3 is TGTGCCAGCAGATTCGGGGAGACCCAGTACTTC. The chain employs TRBV11-2 and TRBJ2-5; D is unresolved. Germline values: CDR1 SGHAT, CDR2 FQNNGV. Trimming stripped 6 bases from V and 5 bases from J, with 7 bases between. The CDR3 is made up of 11 amino acids.

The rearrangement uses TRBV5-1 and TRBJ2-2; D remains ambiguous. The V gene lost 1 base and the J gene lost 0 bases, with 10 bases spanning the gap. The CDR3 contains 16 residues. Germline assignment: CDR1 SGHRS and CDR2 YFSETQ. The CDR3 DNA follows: TGCGCCAGCAGCTTGTTAGTTACAGCGAACACCGGGGAGCTGTTTTTT. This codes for CASSLLVTANTGELFF.

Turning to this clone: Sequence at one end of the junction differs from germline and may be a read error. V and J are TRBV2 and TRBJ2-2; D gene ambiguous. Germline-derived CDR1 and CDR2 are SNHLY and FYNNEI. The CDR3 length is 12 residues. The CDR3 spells CASSPVAGELFF. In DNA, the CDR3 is TGTGCAAGCAGCCCGGTGGCCGGGGAGCTGTTTTTT.

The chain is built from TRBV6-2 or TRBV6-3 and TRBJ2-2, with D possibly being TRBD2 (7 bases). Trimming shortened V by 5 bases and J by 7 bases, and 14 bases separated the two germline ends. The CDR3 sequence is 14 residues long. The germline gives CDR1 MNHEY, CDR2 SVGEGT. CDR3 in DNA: TGTGCCAGCAGTCCCTGGGGGGGCGACGGGGAGCTGTTTTTT. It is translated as CASSPWGGDGELFF.

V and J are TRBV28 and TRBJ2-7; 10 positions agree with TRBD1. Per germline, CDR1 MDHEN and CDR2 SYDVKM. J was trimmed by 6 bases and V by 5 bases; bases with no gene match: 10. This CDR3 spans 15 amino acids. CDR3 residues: CASSRPGTGVGEQYF. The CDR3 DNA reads TGTGCCAGCAGTCGCCCCGGGACAGGGGTCGGCGAGCAGTACTTC.

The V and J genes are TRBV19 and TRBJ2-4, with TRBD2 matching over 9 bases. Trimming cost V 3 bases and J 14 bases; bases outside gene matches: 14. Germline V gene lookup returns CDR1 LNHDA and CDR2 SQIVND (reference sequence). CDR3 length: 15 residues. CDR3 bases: TGTGCCAGTAGTATTTCCACCGGACTAGCGTCCCTAGAGTACTTC. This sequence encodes CASSISTGLASLEYF.

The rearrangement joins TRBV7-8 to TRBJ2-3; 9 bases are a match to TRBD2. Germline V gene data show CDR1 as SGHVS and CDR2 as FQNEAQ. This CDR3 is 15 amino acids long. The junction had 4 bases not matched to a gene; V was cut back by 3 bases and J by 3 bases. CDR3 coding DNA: TGTGCCAGCAGCTTTGCGGGAGGGCCGACAGATACGCAGTATTTT. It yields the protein CASSFAGGPTDTQYF.

The CDR3 DNA sequence: TGCGCCAGCAGCTTGGTGTCGAGCGGGGGAGAGACCCAGTACTTC. Residues: CASSLVSSGGETQYF. The V gene is TRBV5-1, the J gene TRBJ2-5; 8 bases match TRBD2. CDR3 length: 15 amino acids. Germline V gives CDR1 SGHRS, CDR2 YFSETQ. V gave up 0 bases and J gave up 4 bases; unmatched junction bases: 5.

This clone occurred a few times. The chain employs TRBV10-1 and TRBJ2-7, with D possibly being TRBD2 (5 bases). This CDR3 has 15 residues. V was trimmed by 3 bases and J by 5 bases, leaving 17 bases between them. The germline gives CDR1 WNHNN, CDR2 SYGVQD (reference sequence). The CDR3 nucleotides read TGCGCCAGCAGTGAACTGACCATCGGAGGAGACGAGCAGTACTTC. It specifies CASSELTIGGDEQYF.

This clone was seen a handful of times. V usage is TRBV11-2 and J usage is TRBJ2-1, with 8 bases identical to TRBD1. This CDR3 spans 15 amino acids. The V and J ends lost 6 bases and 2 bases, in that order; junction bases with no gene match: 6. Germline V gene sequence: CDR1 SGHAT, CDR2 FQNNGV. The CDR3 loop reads CASRRQGPTYNEQFF. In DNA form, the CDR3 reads TGTGCCAGCAGGAGACAGGGGCCTACCTACAATGAGCAGTTCTTC.

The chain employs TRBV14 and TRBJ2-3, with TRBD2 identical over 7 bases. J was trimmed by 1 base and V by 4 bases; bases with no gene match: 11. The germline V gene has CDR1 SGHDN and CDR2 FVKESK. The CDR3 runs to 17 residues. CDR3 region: CASSPDLPGRGTDTQYF. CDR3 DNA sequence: TGTGCCAGCAGCCCCGACCTCCCGGGGAGGGGCACAGATACGCAGTATTTT.

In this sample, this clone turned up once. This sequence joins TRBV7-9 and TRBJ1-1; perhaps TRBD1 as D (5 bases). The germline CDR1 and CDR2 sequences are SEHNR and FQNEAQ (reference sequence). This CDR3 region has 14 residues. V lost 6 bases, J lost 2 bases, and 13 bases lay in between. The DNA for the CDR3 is TGTGCCAGCAGTCCCCCGGGACTTAACACTGAAGCTTTCTTT. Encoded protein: CASSPPGLNTEAFF.

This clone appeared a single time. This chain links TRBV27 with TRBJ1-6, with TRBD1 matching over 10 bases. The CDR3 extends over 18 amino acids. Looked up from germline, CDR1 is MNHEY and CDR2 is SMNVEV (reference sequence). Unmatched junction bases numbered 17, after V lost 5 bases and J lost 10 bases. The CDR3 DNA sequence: TGTGCCAGCAGTCAGGCTCGACAGGGGGCGCCGGGGTGGTCACCCCTCCACTTT. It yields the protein CASSQARQGAPGWSPLHF.

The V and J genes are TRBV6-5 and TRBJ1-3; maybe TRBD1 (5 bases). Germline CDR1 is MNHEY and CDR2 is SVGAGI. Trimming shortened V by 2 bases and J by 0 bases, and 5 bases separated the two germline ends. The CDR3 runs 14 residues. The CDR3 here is CASSYGASGNTIYF. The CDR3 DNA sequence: TGTGCCAGCAGTTACGGGGCCTCTGGAAACACCATATATTTT.

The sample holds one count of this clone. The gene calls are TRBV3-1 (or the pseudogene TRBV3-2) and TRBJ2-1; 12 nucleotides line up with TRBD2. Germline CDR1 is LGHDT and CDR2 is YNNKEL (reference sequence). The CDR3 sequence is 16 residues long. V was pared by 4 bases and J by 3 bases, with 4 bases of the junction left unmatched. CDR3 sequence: CASSPGLAGYYNEQFF. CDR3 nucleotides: TGTGCCAGCAGCCCCGGACTAGCGGGGTACTACAATGAGCAGTTCTTC.

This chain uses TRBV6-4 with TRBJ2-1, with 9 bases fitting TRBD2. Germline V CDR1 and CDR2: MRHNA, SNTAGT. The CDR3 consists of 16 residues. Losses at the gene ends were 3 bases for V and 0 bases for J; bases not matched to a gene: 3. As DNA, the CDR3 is TGTGCCAGCAGTGAGAGTAGCGGGGGCTCCTACAATGAGCAGTTCTTC. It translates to CASSESSGGSYNEQFF.

CDR3 amino acids: CASSLTVVGASDTQYF. CDR3 DNA: TGTGCCAGCAGCTTGACAGTGGTCGGCGCGTCAGATACGCAGTATTTT. The chain carries TRBV5-6 and TRBJ2-3; D gene uncertain. Germline lookup yields CDR1 SGHDT and CDR2 YYEEEE. Trimming removed 1 base at V and 4 bases at J, with 16 bases between. CDR3 length equals 16 residues.

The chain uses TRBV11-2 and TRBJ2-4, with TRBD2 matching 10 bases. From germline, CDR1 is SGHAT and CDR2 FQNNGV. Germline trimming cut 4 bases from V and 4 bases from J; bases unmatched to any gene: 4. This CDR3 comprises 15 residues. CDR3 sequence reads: CASSWSGGDKNIQYF. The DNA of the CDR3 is TGTGCCAGCAGCTGGAGCGGGGGGGATAAAAACATTCAGTACTTC.

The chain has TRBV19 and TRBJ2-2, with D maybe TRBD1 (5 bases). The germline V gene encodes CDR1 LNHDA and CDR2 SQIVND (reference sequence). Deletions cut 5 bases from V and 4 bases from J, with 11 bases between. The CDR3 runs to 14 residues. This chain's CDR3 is CASSPQGFTGELFF. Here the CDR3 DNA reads TGTGCCAGTAGTCCGCAGGGTTTCACCGGGGAGCTGTTTTTT.

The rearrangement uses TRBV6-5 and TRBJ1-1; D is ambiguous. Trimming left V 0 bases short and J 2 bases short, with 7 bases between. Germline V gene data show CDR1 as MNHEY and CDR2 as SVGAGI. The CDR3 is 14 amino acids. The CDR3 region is CASSYSRANTEAFF. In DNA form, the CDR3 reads TGTGCCAGCAGTTACTCGAGAGCAAACACTGAAGCTTTCTTT.

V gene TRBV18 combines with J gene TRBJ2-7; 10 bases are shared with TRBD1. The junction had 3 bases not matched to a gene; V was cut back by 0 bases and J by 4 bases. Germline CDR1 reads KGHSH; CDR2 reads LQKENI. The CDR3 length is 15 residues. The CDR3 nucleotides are TGTGCCAGCTCACCACCGGGACAGGGGCCTTACGAGCAGTACTTC. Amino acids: CASSPPGQGPYEQYF.

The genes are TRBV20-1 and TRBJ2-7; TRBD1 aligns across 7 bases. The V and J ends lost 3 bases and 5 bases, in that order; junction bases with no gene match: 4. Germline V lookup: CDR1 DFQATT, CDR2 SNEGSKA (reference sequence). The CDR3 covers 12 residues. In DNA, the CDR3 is TGCAGTGCTAGTCGCCAGGGGGACGAGCAGTACTTC. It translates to CSASRQGDEQYF.

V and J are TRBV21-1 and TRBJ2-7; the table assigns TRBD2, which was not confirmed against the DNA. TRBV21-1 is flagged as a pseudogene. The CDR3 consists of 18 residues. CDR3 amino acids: CATQTGTGLAGVRYEQYF. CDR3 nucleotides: TGTGCCACTCAAACCGGGACGGGACTAGCGGGGGTACGCTACGAGCAGTACTTC.